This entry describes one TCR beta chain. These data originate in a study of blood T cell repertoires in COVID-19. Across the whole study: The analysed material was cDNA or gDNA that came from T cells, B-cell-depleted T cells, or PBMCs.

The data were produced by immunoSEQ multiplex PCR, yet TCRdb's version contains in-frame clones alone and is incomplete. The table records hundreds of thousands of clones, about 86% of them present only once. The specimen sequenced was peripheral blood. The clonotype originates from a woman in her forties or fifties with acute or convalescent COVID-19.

CDR3 protein: CASSYDGGGTEAFF. The DNA for the CDR3 is TGTGCCAGCAGTTATGACGGGGGAGGCACTGAAGCTTTCTTT. This sequence joins TRBV6-2 or TRBV6-3 and TRBJ1-1; a weak D match, TRBD1 (5 bases). V lost 3 bases and J 4 bases, leaving 12 bases between the germline ends. This CDR3 is 14 amino acids long. The V gene's germline CDR1 is MNHEY and CDR2 SVGEGT.